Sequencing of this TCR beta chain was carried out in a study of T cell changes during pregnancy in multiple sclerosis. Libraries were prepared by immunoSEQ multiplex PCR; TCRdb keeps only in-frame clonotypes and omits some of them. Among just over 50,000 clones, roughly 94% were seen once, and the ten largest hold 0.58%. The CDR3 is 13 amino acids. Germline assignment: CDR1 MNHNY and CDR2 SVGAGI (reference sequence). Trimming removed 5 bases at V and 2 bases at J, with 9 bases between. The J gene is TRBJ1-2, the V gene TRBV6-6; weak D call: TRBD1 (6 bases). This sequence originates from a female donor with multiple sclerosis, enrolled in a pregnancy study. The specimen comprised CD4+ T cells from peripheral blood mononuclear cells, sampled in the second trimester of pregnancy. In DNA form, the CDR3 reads TGTGCCAGCAGTCCCGGGACAAACTATGGCTACACCTTC. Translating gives CASSPGTNYGYTF.